Below, 13 T cell receptor beta chains from the same sample are listed, as sequenced in a study of metastatic and nonmetastatic thyroid tumors. TCRdb re-analyzed the PCR reads through MiXCR. The sample holds tens of thousands of clones; about 14% are singletons and the top ten take more than 12%. There were no patients who had received any treatment before thyroid surgery. The sample comprised tumor tissue. The receptors were gathered from a female donor with papillary thyroid cancer or a benign thyroid nodule (not recorded which). Some clones in this sample may be carry-over from other donors' samples.

The table lists this clone with many counts. The genes are TRBV6-1 and TRBJ1-6; tentative D call: TRBD1 (6 bases). Germline V gene data show CDR1 as MNHNS and CDR2 as SASEGT. Trimming removed 7 bases from V and 14 bases from J, with 18 bases in between. This CDR3 has 13 residues. The CDR3 spells CASTSLGEGALHF. CDR3 DNA sequence: TGTGCCAGCACCTCCCTTGGTGAGGGGGCCCTCCACTTT.

The V call is TRBV4-1, the J call TRBJ2-1; D not resolved. The CDR3 covers 18 residues. The V gene lost 1 base and the J gene lost 4 bases, with 20 bases spanning the gap. CDR1 is MGHRA, CDR2 YSYEKL, per germline. CDR3 sequence (DNA): TGCGCCAGCAGCCAAGTACCCCAGTCCCCTGGAGTTTACAATGAGCAGTTCTTC. Translation: CASSQVPQSPGVYNEQFF.

The rearrangement uses TRBV18 and TRBJ1-1, with 7 bases that match TRBD1. Trimming at V came to 1 base and at J to 3 bases, leaving 11 bases not matched to a gene. The CDR3 totals 17 residues. Looked up from germline, CDR1 is KGHSH and CDR2 is LQKENI. Written as DNA, the CDR3 is TGTGCCAGCTCACCACGTCTTAGGGGGCTCAGTGACACTGAAGCTTTCTTT. It translates to CASSPRLRGLSDTEAFF. Full variable domain (rest looked up from reference TRBV18 and TRBJ1-1): NAGVMQNPRHLVRRRGQEARLRCSPMKGHSHVYWYRQLPEEGLKFMVYLQKENIIDESGMPKERFSAEFPKEGPSILRIQQVVRGDSAAYFCASSPRLRGLSDTEAFFGQGTRLTVV.

This clone was counted ten times or more. The genes are TRBV6-5 and TRBJ2-1; TRBD2 agrees at 7 bases. Germline V gene data show CDR1 as MNHEY and CDR2 as SVGAGI. This CDR3 spans 16 amino acids. Unmatched junction bases numbered 7, after V lost 0 bases and J lost 5 bases. In DNA, the CDR3 is TGTGCCAGCAGTTACTCAAGCCGGGGAGGGGACAATGAGCAGTTCTTC. This codes for CASSYSSRGGDNEQFF.

The CDR3 region has the DNA TGTGCCAGCAGGGCTAGGACTAGAGGGGAACCCTCCCAAGAGCAGTACTTC. This gives the protein CASRARTRGEPSQEQYF. The chain carries TRBV3-1 and TRBJ2-7; 7 nucleotides agree with TRBD2. Germline V lookup: CDR1 LGHDT, CDR2 YNNKEL (reference sequence). The CDR3 is made up of 17 amino acids. J was trimmed by 7 bases and V by 6 bases; bases with no gene match: 21.

There are many counts of this clone. V is TRBV7-8 and J is TRBJ1-1, with 10 bases identical to TRBD1. Germline CDR1 reads SGHVS; CDR2 reads FQNEAQ. There are 15 residues in the CDR3. After removal of 2 bases from V and 3 bases from J, the junction contained 3 bases not matched to a gene. The CDR3 loop reads CASSLQTGGYTEAFF. CDR3 bases: TGTGCCAGCAGCTTACAGACAGGGGGCTACACTGAAGCTTTCTTT.

This clone was observed many times. The V call is TRBV30, the J call TRBJ2-5, with a possible D match to TRBD2 (6 bases). Looked up from germline, CDR1 is GTSNPN and CDR2 is SVGIG (reference sequence). Trimming removed 1 base from V and 7 bases from J, with 13 bases in between. CDR3 length equals 13 residues. CDR3 sequence reads: CAWSGGRRGTQYF. For the CDR3, the DNA is TGTGCCTGGAGTGGGGGGAGGAGAGGGACCCAGTACTTC. The complete variable domain, with remaining parts taken from reference TRBV30 and TRBJ2-5, reads SQTIHQWPATLVQPVGSPLSLECTVEGTSNPNLYWYRQAAGRGLQLLFYSVGIGQISSEVPQNLSASRPQDRQFILSSKKLLLSDSGFYLCAWSGGRRGTQYFGPGTRLLVL.

The chain joins TRBV5-1 to TRBJ2-1, with D perhaps being TRBD1 or TRBD2 (6 bases each). From germline, CDR1 is SGHRS and CDR2 YFSETQ. The CDR3 sequence is 16 residues long. The V end lost 1 base, the J end lost 4 bases, and 15 bases lay between the germline ends. The CDR3 bases are TGCGCCAGCAGCTTGCCGGTGGGGGGCCTTTACAATGAGCAGTTCTTC. This codes for CASSLPVGGLYNEQFF.

In this sample, this clone is medium-sized. V gene TRBV6-1 combines with J gene TRBJ2-7, with 14 nucleotides matching TRBD2. The germline gives CDR1 MNHNS, CDR2 SASEGT. The CDR3 is 15 amino acids. J lost 5 bases, V lost 6 bases, and 6 bases had no gene match. The CDR3 loop reads CASSRTSGGHDEQYF. DNA for the CDR3: TGTGCCAGCAGCAGGACTAGCGGGGGGCATGACGAGCAGTACTTC.

The chain has TRBV27 and TRBJ1-5; D is perhaps TRBD1 (6 bases). Trimming took 4 bases from V and 2 from J, leaving 12 bases between them. Germline assignment: CDR1 MNHEY and CDR2 SMNVEV (reference sequence). The CDR3 loop spans 15 amino acids. Written as DNA, the CDR3 is TGTGCCAGCAGTTACGGGGGGCCTGGCAATCAGCCCCAGCATTTT. This sequence encodes CASSYGGPGNQPQHF.

This clone was counted only a few times. V and J are TRBV28 and TRBJ2-7; D gene uncertain. Between the trimmed V and J ends, which lost 10 bases and 2 bases, there was a span of 12 bases. The CDR3 is 12 residues long. Germline V CDR1 and CDR2: MDHEN, SYDVKM. The CDR3 sequence is CATDSSAYEQYF. In DNA, the CDR3 is TGTGCCACCGATAGTTCTGCCTACGAGCAGTACTTC.

This clone was detected ten times or more. A much larger clone lies one base from this, so it may be a read error. The chain recombines TRBV11-2 with TRBJ2-7; TRBD1 matches 9 bases. CDR3 length equals 14 residues. The germline V gene encodes CDR1 SGHAT and CDR2 FQNNGV. The CDR3 sequence: CASSSRTGEYEQCF. The CDR3 DNA reads as TGTGCCAGCAGCTCCCGGACAGGGGAGTACGAGCAGTGCTTC.

This clone counts as medium-sized. The J gene is TRBJ1-2, the V gene TRBV2, with D perhaps matching TRBD1 (5 bases). Germline V CDR1 and CDR2: SNHLY, FYNNEI. The CDR3 is 14 residues long. Trimming removed 7 bases from V and 2 bases from J, with 14 bases in between. The CDR3 DNA follows: TGTGCCAGCACCCAACAGGACACAAACTATGGCTACACCTTC. Residues: CASTQQDTNYGYTF.